This TCR beta chain was identified during a study of blood T cell repertoires in COVID-19. In the study overall: Acute-phase and convalescent COVID-19 samples originated in the United States, Italy and Spain.

The data were produced by immunoSEQ multiplex PCR, yet TCRdb's version contains in-frame clones alone and is incomplete. The table shows a few hundred thousand clones, with approximately 84% occurring only once. CDR1 is MNHEY and CDR2 is SVGAGI in the germline V gene. The CDR3 spans 15 residues. Trimming removed 6 bases at V and 0 bases at J, with 14 bases between. V is TRBV6-5 and J is TRBJ1-1, with D perhaps matching TRBD1 (6 bases). The sample comprised peripheral blood. This TCR derives from a man aged 45-60 years with acute or convalescent COVID-19. The CDR3 spells CASSPWGPLNTEAFF. The CDR3 DNA is TGTGCCAGCAGCCCCTGGGGGCCCTTGAACACTGAAGCTTTCTTT.